Reported below is one T cell receptor beta chain. The source of the sample is a study of blood T cell repertoires in COVID-19. TCRdb's table, derived via immunoSEQ multiplex PCR, lists solely in-frame clones and lacks some. The sample yields roughly 150,000 clones, more than 65% seen once. Source material: peripheral blood. This TCR came from a woman in her fifties or sixties in a cohort sampled during active or convalescent COVID-19.

This CDR3 reads CASSQVRAGGVTDTQYF. DNA of the CDR3: TGCGCCAGCAGCCAAGTCCGCGCGGGGGGGGTCACAGATACGCAGTATTTT. The V call is TRBV4-1, the J call TRBJ2-3; 9 nucleotides align to TRBD2. CDR3 size: 17 residues. CDR1 is MGHRA, CDR2 YSYEKL, per germline. V lost 1 base to trimming and J lost 2 bases; unmatched junction nucleotides: 7.